This is a list of T cell receptor beta chains from one sample in a study of blood T cell repertoires in COVID-19. Sequencing was performed with immunoSEQ multiplex PCR; in TCRdb, only in-frame clones are kept and a portion is missing. Here the sample spans some 270,000 clones, 80% to 85% being singletons. The sequencing sample was made of peripheral blood. These receptor sequences come from a woman aged 35 to 49 who had recovered from COVID-19. Both conserved end residues are part of each CDR3. The D gene is left open where the match is weak. Clone size is stated in some rows and not others, as once, few, many or a class when expanded.

TRBV6-4,.,TRBJ1-6,few,13,TGTGCCAGCAGTTGGGAGGAGAATTCACCCCTCCACTTT,CASSWEENSPLHF
TRBV5-1,.,TRBJ2-5,.,15,TGCGCCAGCAGCTTGGTCGGAGGTATCCAAGAGACCCAGTACTTC,CASSLVGGIQETQYF
TRBV2,TRBD1,TRBJ2-7,.,14,TGTGCCAGCACCCCGGGACAGAGCTCCTACGAGCAGTACTTC,CASTPGQSSYEQYF
TRBV18,TRBD2,TRBJ2-7,.,15,TGTGCCAGCTCACCACTCAGCGGGGCCACCAGCGAGCAGTACTTC,CASSPLSGATSEQYF
TRBV6-6,.,TRBJ1-1,few,12,TGTGCCAGCAGTCCCAGGGCTTTGGACGCTTTCTTT,CASSPRALDAFF
TRBV10-3,TRBD2,TRBJ2-1,once,17,TGTGCCATCTCGACTAGCGGGGGGGCTGGTTCCTACAATGAGCAGTTCTTC,CAISTSGGAGSYNEQFF
TRBV5-6,TRBD1,TRBJ2-2,.,15,TGTGCCAGCAGCTGGGGACAGGCGAACACCGGGGAGCTGTTTTTT,CASSWGQANTGELFF
TRBV5-6,.,TRBJ2-7,.,15,TGTGCCAGCAGCTTATGGCCGGGTCGCTCCTACGAGCAGTACTTC,CASSLWPGRSYEQYF
TRBV10-2,TRBD2,TRBJ2-5,.,14,TGCGCCAGCTCGGAGCGGGGGAGATCAGAGACCCAGTACTTC,CASSERGRSETQYF
TRBV15,TRBD1,TRBJ2-3,.,14,TGTGCCACCAGCAGAGGGACAGGGACGTATACGCAGTATTTT,CATSRGTGTYTQYF
TRBV14,TRBD2,TRBJ2-1,once,14,TGTGCCAGCAGCCAATCTGGGACTACTAGTGAGCAGTTCTTC,CASSQSGTTSEQFF
TRBV5-1,TRBD1,TRBJ2-2,.,14,TGCGCCAGCTCCAGACAGGGTCGGACCGGGGAGCTGTTTTTT,CASSRQGRTGELFF
TRBV5-4,.,TRBJ2-5,.,14,TGTGCCAGCAGAGGGGGGGGGTATCAAGAGACCCAGTACTTC,CASRGGGYQETQYF
TRBV7-7,.,TRBJ2-1,.,16,TGTGCCAGCAGCTTAGAACAGGGCGGGCCTAGGGACGAGCAGTTCTTC,CASSLEQGGPRDEQFF
TRBV2,.,TRBJ2-5,.,12,TGTGCCAGCAGTGAACTCGGGGAGACCCAGTACTTC,CASSELGETQYF
TRBV9,TRBD1,TRBJ2-1,.,13,TGTGCCAGCACACGGGACAGCTACAATGAGCAGTTCTTC,CASTRDSYNEQFF
TRBV19,.,TRBJ1-2,.,13,TGTGCCAGTAGTATAGTCATCAACTATGGCTACACCTTC,CASSIVINYGYTF
TRBV28,.,TRBJ2-5,.,15,TGTGCCAGCAGTTTAGGCCGGGACTTCCGAGGGACCCAGTACTTC,CASSLGRDFRGTQYF
TRBV28,TRBD1,TRBJ1-2,.,14,TGTGCCAGCAGTTCGACAGGGTCCAACTATGGCTACACCTTC,CASSSTGSNYGYTF
TRBV30,TRBD1,TRBJ2-3,.,13,TGTGCCTGGGTGACAGGGGGCGTAGATACGCAGTATTTT,CAWVTGGVDTQYF
TRBV13,.,TRBJ1-5,.,14,TGTGCCAGCAGCCTTCGGGGAAGCAATCAGCCCCAGCATTTT,CASSLRGSNQPQHF
TRBV2,.,TRBJ1-4,few,15,TGTGCCAGCAGTGAAAGATTGAGTGATAATGAAAAACTGTTTTTT,CASSERLSDNEKLFF
TRBV12-3/TRBV12-4,.,TRBJ2-1,.,13,TGTGCCAGCAGTTTACTCGGGAGTAATGAGCAGTTCTTC,CASSLLGSNEQFF
TRBV5-5,TRBD1,TRBJ2-7,.,15,TGTGCCAGCAGCTTGGATGGGACAGGACTTTACGAGCAGTACTTC,CASSLDGTGLYEQYF
TRBV5-4,TRBD1,TRBJ1-5,.,15,TGTGCCAGCAGCTCAGGGGGTACGTCTGATCAGCCCCAGCATTTT,CASSSGGTSDQPQHF
TRBV19,TRBD1,TRBJ2-2,.,14,TGTGCCAGTAGAGGACAGGGTGACACCGGGGAGCTGTTTTTT,CASRGQGDTGELFF
TRBV28,TRBD1,TRBJ1-4,.,14,TGTGCCAGCAGTGGTAGGACAGGGAGTGAAAAACTGTTTTTT,CASSGRTGSEKLFF
TRBV27,TRBD1,TRBJ2-1,once,14,TGTGCCAGCAGTCCGGGACAGCCTTACAATGAGCAGTTCTTC,CASSPGQPYNEQFF
TRBV15,TRBD1,TRBJ1-3,.,15,TGTGCCACCAGCAGAGAGGGGACAGCCGGAAACACCATATATTTT,CATSREGTAGNTIYF
TRBV14,.,TRBJ1-2,few,15,TGTGCCAGCAGCCAAGAAACAGCCAGCCTCTATGGCTACACCTTC,CASSQETASLYGYTF
TRBV24-1,TRBD2,TRBJ2-3,.,16,TGTGCCACCAGTGGAGTAGCGGGGTCCGCAAGGGATACGCAGTATTTT,CATSGVAGSARDTQYF
TRBV5-4,TRBD1,TRBJ2-7,once,16,TGTGCCAGCAGCCGAGGTGGAACAGGGGGTATCTACGAGCAGTACTTC,CASSRGGTGGIYEQYF
TRBV5-1,TRBD1,TRBJ1-1,.,17,TGCGCCAGCAGCTATCGGACAGGGGGCTTTGGGGACACTGAAGCTTTCTTT,CASSYRTGGFGDTEAFF
TRBV25-1,.,TRBJ2-7,.,14,TGTGCCAGCAGTGAATCGCGGGGGCCCGTCGAGCAGTACTTC,CASSESRGPVEQYF
TRBV6-6,.,TRBJ2-4,.,11,TGTGCCACCAACCGGGGGAACATTCAGTACTTC,CATNRGNIQYF
TRBV5-1,TRBD1,TRBJ1-1,few,13,TGCGCCAGCAGCACGGGACAGGGGACTGAAGCTTTCTTT,CASSTGQGTEAFF
TRBV2,.,TRBJ2-5,.,12,TGTGCCAGCAGGGGGGAGGTCGAGACCCAGTACTTC,CASRGEVETQYF
TRBV5-1,TRBD1,TRBJ2-7,.,14,TGCGCCAGCAGCTTAGGGACAGGTGCCTACGAGCAGTACTTC,CASSLGTGAYEQYF
TRBV10-3,TRBD1,TRBJ1-5,.,15,TGTGCCATCAGTGAGTCCACAGGGGGCGGACAGCCCCAGCATTTT,CAISESTGGGQPQHF
TRBV9,.,TRBJ1-6,.,14,TGTGCCAGCAGCGTAGGGGCAGTCAATTCACCCCTCCACTTT,CASSVGAVNSPLHF
TRBV9,.,TRBJ2-2,.,16,TGTGCCAGCAGCCCGACAACCTCCCAGGGGACAACGGCGCTGTTTTTT,CASSPTTSQGTTALFF
TRBV30,.,TRBJ1-1,.,12,TGTGCCTGGAGTGTAGTGGCTACTGAAGCTTTCTTT,CAWSVVATEAFF
TRBV12-3/TRBV12-4,.,TRBJ2-7,once,12,TGTGCCAGCAGTTCATGGGCTCGCCGGTTACGCTTC,CASSSWARRLRF
TRBV11-2,.,TRBJ1-2,once,18,TGTGCCAGCAGCTCAATCATGGGGGCACGCGACAACGGCTATGGCTACACCTTC,CASSSIMGARDNGYGYTF
TRBV6-6,TRBD1,TRBJ1-3,.,15,TGTGCCAGCAGGGAACCGGGACAGGGGAGAAACACCATATATTTT,CASREPGQGRNTIYF
TRBV15,TRBD1,TRBJ2-3,.,14,TGTGCCACCAGCTGGGGGCAGGGGGAGGATACGCAGTATTTT,CATSWGQGEDTQYF
TRBV27,.,TRBJ2-7,.,13,TGTGCCAGCAGTTATGGCCCCTCCTACGAGCAGTACTTC,CASSYGPSYEQYF
TRBV28,TRBD1,TRBJ2-7,once,17,TGTGCCAGCAACCCGCATGCCACGGGACAGGGGGACTACGAGCAGTACTTC,CASNPHATGQGDYEQYF
TRBV11-2,.,TRBJ1-1,.,14,TGTGCCAGCAGCTTAGGCCTTCGGGGGTTTGAAGCTTTCTTT,CASSLGLRGFEAFF
TRBV6-2/TRBV6-3,TRBD2,TRBJ2-2,.,20,TGTGCCAGCAGTTACCCGACTAGCGGGGGGGTAAGCGCGAACACCGGGGAGCTGTTTTTT,CASSYPTSGGVSANTGELFF
TRBV25-1,.,TRBJ1-2,.,13,TGTGCCAGCAGTGAAGAGGGCCCCTATGGCTACACCTTC,CASSEEGPYGYTF
TRBV9,TRBD1,TRBJ2-5,.,16,TGTGCCAGCAGCGAAATGGGACAGGGGTTACAAGAGACCCAGTACTTC,CASSEMGQGLQETQYF
TRBV2,TRBD1,TRBJ1-2,once,15,TGTGCCAGCAGGGGACAGGGGAATTTTAGGGATGGCTACACCTTC,CASRGQGNFRDGYTF
TRBV18,TRBD1,TRBJ1-1,.,18,TGTGCCAGCTCAGCCCTATCCGGGACAGGGGCCGGAGGAACTGAAGCTTTCTTT,CASSALSGTGAGGTEAFF
TRBV15,TRBD1,TRBJ2-7,.,16,TGTGCCACCAGCAGGACGCAGGGGGCGGTTTGGTACGAGCAGTACTTC,CATSRTQGAVWYEQYF
TRBV30,.,TRBJ2-2,.,13,TGTGCCTGGAGTCCGGGTCGGGCCGGGGAGCTGTTTTTT,CAWSPGRAGELFF
TRBV11-3,.,TRBJ2-3,.,18,TGTGCCAGCAGCCCACGCCGGGGGATATTCGGAATCACAGATACGCAGTATTTT,CASSPRRGIFGITDTQYF
TRBV19,TRBD1,TRBJ1-2,.,14,TGTGCCAGTAGTAACCCGGGGACAGACTATGGCTACACCTTC,CASSNPGTDYGYTF
TRBV2,.,TRBJ1-4,.,12,TGTGCCAGCCGGGCCGAGGCGGGAAAACTGTTTTTT,CASRAEAGKLFF